Listed below are T cell receptor beta chains from one sample, sequenced in a study of identifying expanded T cells in peripheral blood. Sequencing used immunoSEQ multiplex PCR; TCRdb keeps in-frame clones, though not all of them. The sample records over 100,000 clones, about 88% being singletons. Sequencing used blood. These receptors all come from a person aged 18 to 75 in good health. Each CDR3 is given with its conserved first and last residue. The D gene is left open where the match is weak. Clone size is not always given. Where it is, it says once, few, many or a class for expanded clones.

>TRBJ1-4|NA|TRBV7-7|NA
TGTGCCAGCAGCTTAGGGGGGGGAATTAATGAAAAACTGTTTTTT
CASSLGGGINEKLFF
>TRBJ2-1|TRBD2|TRBV5-1|few
TGCGCCAGCAGCTTGGGTCTAGCGGGCTACCTCCCCAATGAGCAGTTCTTC
CASSLGLAGYLPNEQFF
>TRBJ1-1|NA|TRBV18|once
TGTGCCAGCTCACCGGTAGACAGAGTGCCCATGAACACTGAAGCTTTCTTT
CASSPVDRVPMNTEAFF
>TRBJ1-5|TRBD1|TRBV10-3|NA
TGTGCCATCAGTGGACAGGGTAGCAATCAGCCCCAGCATTTT
CAISGQGSNQPQHF
>TRBJ2-4|NA|TRBV7-9|NA
TGTGCCAGCAGCTTAGTGAGAGGGGAATTCCACCTTACCAAAAACATTCAGTACTTC
CASSLVRGEFHLTKNIQYF
>TRBJ2-1|NA|TRBV2|medium-sized
TGTGCCAGCAGAAAGAATGCAGGGTGGAATGAGCAGTTCTTC
CASRKNAGWNEQFF
>TRBJ1-3|NA|TRBV18|NA
TGTGCCAGCTCTGACAACAGTGTGAGCTCTGGAAACACCATATATTTT
CASSDNSVSSGNTIYF
>TRBJ1-5|NA|TRBV7-2|medium-sized
TGTGCCAGCAGCTCGAGGGGGTCAGATTTGGGCCAGCCCCAGCATTTT
CASSSRGSDLGQPQHF
>TRBJ2-5|TRBD2|TRBV5-1|NA
TGCGCCAGCAGCTTGGTGGGACTAGCAGAGAAACAAGAGACCCAGTACTTC
CASSLVGLAEKQETQYF
>TRBJ1-2|NA|TRBV28|NA
TGTGCCAGCAACCTCTTCGGGCAGGGCGACTATGGCTACACCTTC
CASNLFGQGDYGYTF
>TRBJ1-1|NA|TRBV9|NA
TGTGCCAGCAGCGCCCACAGGAACACTGAAGCTTTCTTT
CASSAHRNTEAFF
>TRBJ1-1|TRBD1|TRBV5-1|once
TGTGCCAGCAGCTTTATACAGGGGGCAGCTTTCTTT
CASSFIQGAAFF
>TRBJ2-7|NA|TRBV21-1|NA
TGTGCCAGCAGCAAATTGGGGACAGATTCTATCGAGCAGTACTTC
CASSKLGTDSIEQYF
>TRBJ1-2|NA|TRBV5-6|NA
TGTGCCAGCAGCTTTGGAGCCTTGGCGGGCTATGGCTACACCTTC
CASSFGALAGYGYTF
>TRBJ2-7|NA|TRBV19|NA
TGTGCCAGTAGTATGGGACGCTCCTACGAGCAGTACTTC
CASSMGRSYEQYF
>TRBJ1-5|TRBD1|TRBV6-5|NA
TGTGCCAGCAGTTTACAGGGGAATAGCAATCAGCCCCAGCATTTT
CASSLQGNSNQPQHF
>TRBJ2-7|NA|TRBV10-1|NA
TGCGCCAGCAGTGAGAGCCCGGACGATTACGAGCAGTACTTC
CASSESPDDYEQYF
>TRBJ2-2|NA|TRBV6-4|NA
TGTGCCAGCAGTGGGGGGGCGAACACCGGGGAGCTGTTTTTT
CASSGGANTGELFF
>TRBJ2-2|NA|TRBV7-3|once
TGTGCCAGCAGCTTAAGATTGTGGACCGGGGAGCTGTTTTTT
CASSLRLWTGELFF
>TRBJ2-6|NA|TRBV5-8|NA
TGTGCCAGCAGCGTATTATCAGGGTCTGGGGCCAACGTCCTGACTTTC
CASSVLSGSGANVLTF
>TRBJ2-7|TRBD2|TRBV2|few
TGTGCCACGGGACTAGCGGCCTACGAGCAGTACTTC
CATGLAAYEQYF
>TRBJ1-1|TRBD1|TRBV2|many
TGTGCCAGCAGTAGACAGGGTGAAGCTTTCTTT
CASSRQGEAFF